The clone carrying this T cell receptor (beta chain) has at least ten counts. Its antigen is as yet unknown. TCRdb called the reads again in MiXCR, with one record for every CDR3 protein. The sample contains hundreds of thousands of distinct CDR3 sequences, roughly 42% of which appear only once. The record originates from a study of T cell repertoires in cytomegalovirus infection. Study details: CMV infection plus the matching HLA type was flagged by public TCR beta signatures.

Findings of the study overall: Across the ex vivo response, the dominant clonotypes were HLA-C-restricted CMV-specific TCR beta clonotypes.

V was cut by 5 bases and J by 8 bases, with 6 bases left in between. Germline V gene sequence: CDR1 SGHTA, CDR2 FQGNSA. The CDR3 runs 11 residues. This material consisted of cultured PBMCs, taken from culture after CMV antigen stimulation. This clonotype originated in a human donor in good health (CMV status not recorded). Some clones in this sample may be carry-over from other donors' samples. The chain uses TRBV7-2 and TRBJ2-2; D not certain. CDR3 sequence reads: CASSGLGELFF. The CDR3 region has the DNA TGTGCCAGCAGCGGATTAGGGGAGCTGTTTTTT. Based on the CDR3 plus reference TRBV7-2 and TRBJ2-2, the full variable domain is GAGVSQSPSNKVTEKGKDVELRCDPISGHTALYWYRQSLGQGLEFLIYFQGNSAPDKSGLPSDRFSAERTGGSVSTLTIQRTQQEDSAVYLCASSGLGELFFGEGSRLTVL.